This is a list of T cell receptor beta chains from one sample in a study of sequential checkpoint blockade in melanoma. Assay: immunoSEQ multiplex PCR; the TCRdb copy retains only in-frame clones and omits some. The sample shows approximately 14,000 clones, around 72% of them seen only once. The sequencing here drew on CD8+ T cells sorted from blood (inferred from file names), taken from a patient given nivolumab and ipilimumab in sequence. The receptors derive from a human donor with melanoma. The CDR3 runs from the conserved cysteine through the conserved F or W. Fields, in order: V gene, clone size, J gene, D gene, CDR3 protein, CDR3 DNA. The D gene is left open where the match is weak. Some rows mark clone size as missing; the rest say once, few, many or name a class of expanded clone.

v_call: TRBV5-1
clone_size: NA
j_call: TRBJ1-1
d_call: TRBD1
cdr3_aa: CASSFSRTGETEAFF
cdr3_nt: TGCGCCAGCAGCTTCTCCAGGACAGGGGAAACTGAAGCTTTCTTT

v_call: TRBV13
clone_size: NA
j_call: TRBJ2-7
d_call: TRBD2
cdr3_aa: CASSHGTSREGEQYF
cdr3_nt: TGTGCCAGCAGCCATGGGACTAGCCGGGAGGGCGAGCAGTACTTC

v_call: TRBV6-4
clone_size: NA
j_call: TRBJ1-1
d_call: NA
cdr3_aa: CASSDLILGGLNTEAFF
cdr3_nt: TGTGCCAGCAGTGACCTTATTTTGGGGGGGCTAAACACTGAAGCTTTCTTT

v_call: TRBV5-4
clone_size: NA
j_call: TRBJ1-2
d_call: NA
cdr3_aa: CASSLVGGPDYGYTF
cdr3_nt: TGTGCCAGCAGCCTGGTAGGGGGTCCAGACTATGGCTACACCTTC

v_call: TRBV7-9
clone_size: once
j_call: TRBJ2-1
d_call: NA
cdr3_aa: CASSSTFSYNEQFF
cdr3_nt: TGTGCCAGCAGCTCTACTTTTTCCTACAATGAGCAGTTCTTC

v_call: TRBV9
clone_size: NA
j_call: TRBJ1-4
d_call: NA
cdr3_aa: CASSPMGRPNEKLFF
cdr3_nt: TGTGCCAGCAGCCCCATGGGGCGGCCTAATGAAAAACTGTTTTTT

v_call: TRBV27
clone_size: NA
j_call: TRBJ1-6
d_call: NA
cdr3_aa: CASRPQGRNSPLHF
cdr3_nt: TGTGCCAGCAGACCACAGGGTCGGAATTCACCCCTCCACTTT

v_call: TRBV27
clone_size: NA
j_call: TRBJ1-5
d_call: TRBD1
cdr3_aa: CASNQGTDSNQPQHF
cdr3_nt: TGTGCCAGCAACCAAGGGACAGATAGCAATCAGCCCCAGCATTTT

v_call: TRBV19
clone_size: NA
j_call: TRBJ1-2
d_call: NA
cdr3_aa: CASRGGPDGYGYTF
cdr3_nt: TGTGCCAGTAGGGGAGGCCCCGACGGGTATGGCTACACCTTC

v_call: TRBV6-5
clone_size: NA
j_call: TRBJ2-3
d_call: NA
cdr3_aa: CASTGGTDTQYF
cdr3_nt: TGTGCCAGTACGGGGGGCACAGATACGCAGTATTTT

v_call: TRBV9
clone_size: NA
j_call: TRBJ1-1
d_call: NA
cdr3_aa: CASSVSGNMNTEAFF
cdr3_nt: TGTGCCAGCAGCGTCTCGGGGAACATGAACACTGAAGCTTTCTTT

v_call: TRBV21-1
clone_size: NA
j_call: TRBJ1-5
d_call: NA
cdr3_aa: CASSQGGGNNQPQHF
cdr3_nt: TGTGCCAGCAGCCAAGGGGGGGGGAACAATCAGCCCCAGCATTTT

v_call: TRBV5-4
clone_size: medium-sized
j_call: TRBJ2-7
d_call: TRBD2
cdr3_aa: CASSLTGGEQYF
cdr3_nt: TGTGCCAGCAGCTTGACGGGAGGGGAGCAGTACTTC

v_call: TRBV13
clone_size: NA
j_call: TRBJ1-2
d_call: NA
cdr3_aa: CASKWRGGAGYGYTF
cdr3_nt: TGTGCCAGCAAATGGCGAGGGGGGGCCGGCTATGGCTACACCTTC

v_call: TRBV7-9
clone_size: NA
j_call: TRBJ2-1
d_call: TRBD2
cdr3_aa: CASSSRTSGRDEQFF
cdr3_nt: TGTGCCAGCAGCTCCAGGACTAGCGGGAGGGATGAGCAGTTCTTC

v_call: TRBV7-9
clone_size: NA
j_call: TRBJ2-1
d_call: TRBD2
cdr3_aa: CASRPLAGDYPYNEQFF
cdr3_nt: TGTGCCAGCCGTCCCCTGGCGGGAGATTACCCCTACAATGAGCAGTTCTTC

v_call: TRBV29-1
clone_size: NA
j_call: TRBJ2-1
d_call: TRBD2
cdr3_aa: CSVTGTSVLEQFF
cdr3_nt: TGCAGCGTTACCGGGACTAGCGTCTTAGAGCAGTTCTTC

v_call: TRBV6-1
clone_size: NA
j_call: TRBJ1-2
d_call: NA
cdr3_aa: CASSEVAGLRYTF
cdr3_nt: TGTGCCAGCAGTGAAGTGGCAGGGTTGCGCTACACCTTC

v_call: TRBV28
clone_size: NA
j_call: TRBJ2-7
d_call: NA
cdr3_aa: CASSLRGNLYEQYF
cdr3_nt: TGTGCCAGCAGTTTACGGGGGAACCTCTACGAGCAGTACTTC

v_call: TRBV9
clone_size: NA
j_call: TRBJ2-7
d_call: NA
cdr3_aa: CASSPGQFPYEQYF
cdr3_nt: TGTGCCAGCAGCCCCGGACAATTCCCCTACGAGCAGTACTTC

v_call: TRBV30
clone_size: NA
j_call: TRBJ2-3
d_call: NA
cdr3_aa: CAWSGRGRTDTQYF
cdr3_nt: TGTGCCTGGAGTGGCCGGGGGAGGACAGATACGCAGTATTTT

v_call: TRBV12-5
clone_size: NA
j_call: TRBJ1-1
d_call: TRBD1
cdr3_aa: CASGTGLAEAFF
cdr3_nt: TGTGCTAGTGGGACAGGGTTAGCTGAAGCTTTCTTT

v_call: TRBV5-4
clone_size: NA
j_call: TRBJ2-1
d_call: TRBD2
cdr3_aa: CASSLMRERGNEQFF
cdr3_nt: TGTGCCAGCAGCTTGATGCGGGAGAGGGGCAATGAGCAGTTCTTC

v_call: TRBV25-1
clone_size: NA
j_call: TRBJ2-3
d_call: NA
cdr3_aa: CASSDTDRGFF
cdr3_nt: TGTGCCAGCAGTGATACGGACCGGGGTTTTTTT

v_call: TRBV7-9
clone_size: few
j_call: TRBJ2-1
d_call: TRBD2
cdr3_aa: CASSLGTSGLDEQFF
cdr3_nt: TGTGCCAGCAGCTTAGGGACTAGCGGGCTCGATGAGCAGTTCTTC

v_call: TRBV27
clone_size: NA
j_call: TRBJ1-5
d_call: NA
cdr3_aa: CASSLNVGHQPQHF
cdr3_nt: TGTGCCAGCAGTTTAAATGTGGGCCATCAGCCCCAGCATTTT

v_call: TRBV5-6
clone_size: NA
j_call: TRBJ2-7
d_call: NA
cdr3_aa: CASRRTGSYEQYF
cdr3_nt: TGTGCCAGCCGTCGAACAGGCTCCTACGAGCAGTACTTC

v_call: TRBV9
clone_size: NA
j_call: TRBJ2-1
d_call: TRBD2
cdr3_aa: CASSVFAGDYNEQFF
cdr3_nt: TGTGCCAGCAGCGTCTTCGCGGGGGACTACAATGAGCAGTTCTTC

v_call: TRBV2
clone_size: NA
j_call: TRBJ2-1
d_call: TRBD1
cdr3_aa: CASRDPGQGDEQFF
cdr3_nt: TGTGCCAGCAGGGACCCGGGACAGGGGGATGAGCAGTTCTTC

v_call: TRBV27
clone_size: few
j_call: TRBJ2-1
d_call: TRBD2
cdr3_aa: CASSPPGLAGGFSYNEQFF
cdr3_nt: TGTGCCAGCAGCCCCCCGGGACTAGCGGGAGGATTCTCCTACAATGAGCAGTTCTTC

v_call: TRBV7-9
clone_size: NA
j_call: TRBJ2-7
d_call: TRBD1
cdr3_aa: CASSPRDSLAYEQYF
cdr3_nt: TGTGCCAGCAGCCCCCGGGACAGCCTCGCCTACGAGCAGTACTTC

v_call: TRBV6-1
clone_size: NA
j_call: TRBJ2-7
d_call: NA
cdr3_aa: CASSLLAGEQYF
cdr3_nt: TGTGCCAGCAGTTTGCTCGCGGGGGAGCAGTACTTC

v_call: TRBV7-6
clone_size: NA
j_call: TRBJ2-1
d_call: TRBD2
cdr3_aa: CASSLARGAGPPNEQFF
cdr3_nt: TGTGCCAGCAGCTTAGCGCGGGGAGCGGGGCCCCCAAATGAGCAGTTCTTC

v_call: TRBV27
clone_size: NA
j_call: TRBJ1-4
d_call: TRBD1
cdr3_aa: CASSRTGQREKLFF
cdr3_nt: TGTGCCAGCAGCCGGACAGGGCAAAGGGAAAAACTGTTTTTT